Following are 2 T cell receptor beta chains from one sample sequenced in a study of cytomegalovirus exposure and HLA in healthy donors. The PCR contained 60 Vbeta and 13 Jbeta primers. The repertoire was sequenced with immunoSEQ multiplex PCR; TCRdb's copy has only in-frame clones and lacks some. This sample yields about 140,000 clones, of which roughly 76% are seen a single time; 1.5% to 2% belongs to the top ten. What was sequenced was PBMCs. The receptors derive from a female donor in good health and CMV-seronegative.

The gene calls are TRBV2 and TRBJ1-4, with D unresolved. The germline CDR1 and CDR2 sequences are SNHLY and FYNNEI. The CDR3 spans 15 residues. Trimming left V 4 bases short and J 4 bases short, with 13 bases between. The CDR3 DNA follows: TGTGCCAGCAGTGGAGGTCCCAGTCTTAATGAAAAACTGTTTTTT. This sequence encodes CASSGGPSLNEKLFF. The complete variable domain, with remaining parts taken from reference TRBV2 and TRBJ1-4, reads EPEVTQTPSHQVTQMGQEVILRCVPISNHLYFYWYRQILGQKVEFLVSFYNNEISEKSEIFDDQFSVERPDGSNFTLKIRSTKLEDSAMYFCASSGGPSLNEKLFFGSGTQLSVL.

The V call is TRBV14, the J call TRBJ2-2, with 7 bases fitting TRBD2. The CDR3 runs to 15 residues. The germline V gene has CDR1 SGHDN and CDR2 FVKESK. The V gene end was trimmed by 4 bases and the J gene end by 4 bases; junction bases not matched to a gene: 6. CDR3 in amino acids: CASSLVRGGTGELFF. Here the CDR3 DNA reads TGTGCCAGCAGCCTAGTTCGCGGGGGCACCGGGGAGCTGTTTTTT.